These 11 T cell receptor beta chains were sequenced from one sample in a study of spatial heterogeneity in lung cancer. Study results and caveats: Tumors with more nonsynonymous mutations had more expanded intratumoral alpha and beta TCRs.

TCRdb used MiXCR to reprocess the 5' RACE reads, holding one entry per CDR3 protein. This sample has about 1,200 distinct CDR3 sequences, with about a sixth found just once. The antigens these receptors bind are not known. The time point here: sample taken at primary tumor resection. Specimen: lung tumor tissue, collected at surgery. These receptors were collected from a male donor with early-stage non-small cell lung cancer.

In this sample, this clonotype is medium-sized. This rearrangement joins TRBV7-2 to TRBJ2-2; no firm D call. V was shortened by 4 bases and J by 5 bases, with 8 bases between the two germline ends. CDR3 length: 13 residues. The germline CDR1 and CDR2 sequences are SGHTA and FQGNSA. The CDR3 reads CASSSYSTGELFF. The CDR3 nucleotides read TGTGCCAGCAGCTCCTACTCTACCGGGGAGCTGTTTTTT.

The V gene is TRBV10-3, the J gene TRBJ2-2, with 7 bases that match TRBD2. V shed 8 bases, J shed 3 bases, and the junction held 3 bases outside the gene matches. This CDR3 is 13 amino acids long. Germline loops: CDR1 ENHRY, CDR2 SYGVKD. The CDR3 is CAILAGDTGELFF. The CDR3 DNA is TGTGCCATCCTGGCGGGAGACACCGGGGAGCTGTTTTTT.

By its share, this clonotype is medium-sized (0.01 to 0.1%). The V gene is TRBV25-1, the J gene TRBJ2-5; no firm D call. Germline V gene data show CDR1 as MGHDK and CDR2 as SYGVNS. This CDR3 is 13 amino acids long. V was cut by 1 base and J by 3 bases, with 6 bases left in between. As DNA, the CDR3 is TGTGCCAGCAGTGAATTAAGGGAAGAGACCCAGTACTTC. It encodes CASSELREETQYF. The full variable domain, in which reference TRBV25-1 and TRBJ2-5 provide the parts outside the CDR3, is EADIYQTPRYLVIGTGKKITLECSQTMGHDKMYWYQQDPGMELHLIHYSYGVNSTEKGDLSSESTVSRIRTEHFPLTLESARPSHTSQYLCASSELREETQYFGPGTRLLVL.

By share of the sample, this clonotype is medium-sized. This may arise from a read error, as a much more abundant clone is one base away. The chain has TRBV7-6 and TRBJ2-1, with D perhaps matching TRBD2 (6 bases). The CDR3 runs to 15 residues. Trimming shortened V by 1 base and J by 8 bases, and 15 bases separated the two germline ends. Germline V gives CDR1 SGHVS, CDR2 FNYEAQ. The CDR3 spells CASSLVASESYEQFF. In nucleotides, the CDR3 is TGTGCCAGCAGCTTAGTGGCTAGCGAGAGCTATGAGCAGTTCTTC.

The chain carries TRBV7-9 and TRBJ2-2; D not certain. Germline V gives CDR1 SEHNR, CDR2 FQNEAQ (reference sequence). The CDR3 is 17 amino acids. The V and J ends lost 7 bases and 5 bases respectively, with 23 bases between them. CDR3 coding DNA: TGTGCCAGCAACCCCGGTTGGTACCCACCACAAACCGGGGAGCTGTTTTTT. This sequence encodes CASNPGWYPPQTGELFF.

Sample share makes this clonotype medium-sized. The chain recombines TRBV12-2 with TRBJ2-1; the table gives TRBD1 as D, unverified against the DNA. TRBV12-2 is tagged as a pseudogene. This CDR3 contains 15 residues. CDR3 bases: TGTGCAAGTCGCACCCCACAGGGGGCTGGCAATGAGCAGTTCTTC. This gives the protein CASRTPQGAGNEQFF.

Relative to its sample, this clonotype is medium-sized. The chain links TRBV12-3 or TRBV12-4 to TRBJ1-5; TRBD1 might be the D (6 bases). This CDR3 spans 17 amino acids. V shed 3 bases and J shed 6 bases, with 21 bases lying between them. The CDR3 protein is CASSLTAGAVAVQPQHF. The CDR3 DNA is TGTGCCAGCAGTTTGACGGCAGGGGCGGTAGCTGTTCAGCCCCAGCATTTT.

By share of the sample, this clonotype is medium-sized (0.01 to 0.1%). The rearrangement uses TRBV9 and TRBJ2-7; TRBD1 agrees at 8 bases. CDR1 and CDR2 from the germline V gene are SGDLS and YYNGEE. Unmatched junction bases numbered 6, after V lost 1 base and J lost 6 bases. This CDR3 has 14 residues. This CDR3 reads CASSVQQGATEQYF. CDR3 nucleotides: TGTGCCAGCAGCGTACAGCAGGGGGCCACCGAGCAGTACTTC.

The V and J genes are TRBV29-1 and TRBJ2-3; 9 bases are shared with TRBD1. The length of the CDR3 is 15 residues. V lost 3 bases to trimming and J lost 1 base; unmatched junction nucleotides: 5. Looked up from germline, CDR1 is SQVTM and CDR2 is ANQGSEA. For the CDR3, the DNA is TGCAGCGTTGAGGGGGGACAGGGTGGCACAGATACGCAGTATTTT. As protein: CSVEGGQGGTDTQYF.

This chain joins TRBV7-2 and TRBJ2-5; a weak D match, TRBD1 (7 bases). This CDR3 has 15 residues. V lost 4 bases to trimming and J lost 2 bases, with 14 bases between them. The germline gives CDR1 SGHTA, CDR2 FQGNSA. In DNA form, the CDR3 reads TGTGCCAGCAGCTGGCAGGGGGGCGGACAAGAGACCCAGTACTTC. It codes for CASSWQGGGQETQYF. The complete variable domain, with remaining parts taken from reference TRBV7-2 and TRBJ2-5, reads GAGVSQSPSNKVTEKGKDVELRCDPISGHTALYWYRQSLGQGLEFLIYFQGNSAPDKSGLPSDRFSAERTGGSVSTLTIQRTQQEDSAVYLCASSWQGGGQETQYFGPGTRLLVL.

This clonotype is medium-sized within its sample. The CDR3 reads CASTDFDNEQFF. The CDR3 DNA reads as TGTGCCAGCACGGACTTCGACAATGAGCAGTTCTTC. J is TRBJ2-1 and V is TRBV2; maybe TRBD2 (5 bases). The germline gives CDR1 SNHLY, CDR2 FYNNEI. This CDR3 spans 12 amino acids. The V and J ends lost 7 bases and 5 bases respectively, with 9 bases between them. Combining the CDR3 with reference TRBV2 and TRBJ2-1 gives the whole variable domain EPEVTQTPSHQVTQMGQEVILRCVPISNHLYFYWYRQILGQKVEFLVSFYNNEISEKSEIFDDQFSVERPDGSNFTLKIRSTKLEDSAMYFCASTDFDNEQFFGPGTRLTVL.